The 31 T cell receptor beta chains listed next were all sequenced from one sample in a study of T cell responses to AZD1222 COVID-19 vaccine. Generated by immunoSEQ multiplex PCR, the TCRdb table keeps only in-frame clones and is missing some. The sample lists roughly 100,000 clones, 90% occurring once. Specimen: peripheral blood, collected 28 days after the second AZD1222 dose. Every receptor here comes from an adult who received the AZD1222 COVID-19 vaccine.

CDR3 nucleotides: TGTGCCAGCAGTTTTAAGCCAGGAGGTTCCTCTAACTATGGCTACACCTTC. It is translated as CASSFKPGGSSNYGYTF. The V gene is TRBV28, the J gene TRBJ1-2; D gene ambiguous. The CDR3 is 17 amino acids. Trimming left V 3 bases short and J 0 bases short, with 17 bases between. Per the germline V gene, CDR1 is MDHEN and CDR2 is SYDVKM.

J is TRBJ1-6 and V is TRBV2, with D possibly matching TRBD1 (6 bases). Germline values: CDR1 SNHLY, CDR2 FYNNEI. Trimming cost V 6 bases and J 10 bases, with 19 bases left between them. The CDR3 extends over 15 amino acids. In DNA, the CDR3 is TGTGCCAGCAGCCTCACTACAGGAGGGGGATCACCCCTCCACTTT. This sequence encodes CASSLTTGGGSPLHF.

This rearrangement joins TRBV20-1 to TRBJ1-1, with no clear D. CDR3 length: 11 residues. The V gene lost 3 bases and the J gene lost 7 bases, with 9 bases spanning the gap. Germline loops: CDR1 DFQATT, CDR2 SNEGSKA (reference sequence). CDR3 sequence reads: CSASSVNEAFF. CDR3 in DNA: TGCAGTGCTAGTTCTGTTAATGAAGCTTTCTTT.

This chain uses TRBV4-1 with TRBJ2-6, with TRBD2 matching over 12 bases. The CDR3 contains 17 residues. Germline lookup yields CDR1 MGHRA and CDR2 YSYEKL. Trimming at V came to 4 bases and at J to 5 bases, leaving 6 bases not matched to a gene. CDR3 sequence: CASSRTSGAIRANVLTF. DNA of the CDR3: TGCGCCAGCAGCCGGACTAGCGGGGCGATAAGGGCCAACGTCCTGACTTTC.

The rearrangement uses TRBV27 and TRBJ1-1; D is possibly TRBD1 (6 bases). The germline V gene encodes CDR1 MNHEY and CDR2 SMNVEV (reference sequence). CDR3 length equals 15 residues. The ends were cut back, 5 bases at V and 11 bases at J, with 24 bases in the middle. CDR3 DNA sequence: TGTGCCAGCAGTAGCCGACAGGCCGGCGGCTTGAATGCTTTCTTT. Its protein is CASSSRQAGGLNAFF.

The J gene is TRBJ2-1, the V gene TRBV5-1, with D possibly matching TRBD1 (6 bases). Germline V lookup: CDR1 SGHRS, CDR2 YFSETQ. The V gene lost 4 bases and the J gene lost 2 bases, with 10 bases spanning the gap. CDR3 size: 14 residues. CDR3 protein: CASSPRGPYNEQFF. CDR3 sequence (DNA): TGCGCCAGCAGCCCCAGGGGTCCCTACAATGAGCAGTTCTTC.

This clone showed up just a few times. The V call is TRBV27, the J call TRBJ1-2; the match to TRBD1 covers 8 bases. Germline V CDR1 and CDR2: MNHEY, SMNVEV (reference sequence). The CDR3 is made up of 13 amino acids. The ends lost 5 bases at V and 8 bases at J; junction bases unmatched: 7. The CDR3 bases are TGTGCCAGCAGTGCGACGACAGGGGAAGGCTACACCTTC. It yields the protein CASSATTGEGYTF.

The chain joins TRBV5-1 to TRBJ2-3; 9 bases align to TRBD2. V shed 4 bases, J shed 6 bases, and the junction held 12 bases outside the gene matches. The CDR3 has 16 residues. Germline V gene sequence: CDR1 SGHRS, CDR2 YFSETQ. The DNA for the CDR3 is TGCGCCAGCAGCCAAATCGGGCGGGGGGGCCTTGATACGCAGTATTTT. Encoded protein: CASSQIGRGGLDTQYF.

CDR3 protein: CASSASAGDTYNSPLHF. CDR3 nucleotides: TGTGCCAGCAGCGCCTCTGCCGGGGACACCTATAATTCACCCCTCCACTTT. The chain uses TRBV7-2 and TRBJ1-6; a weak D match, TRBD1 (6 bases). This CDR3 spans 17 amino acids. The V and J ends lost 5 bases and 2 bases respectively, with 16 bases between them. Germline loops: CDR1 SGHTA, CDR2 FQGNSA.

The CDR3 sequence is CASSSTSGTGNYEQYF. In DNA form, the CDR3 reads TGTGCCAGCAGCTCAACATCCGGGACAGGGAACTACGAGCAGTACTTC. The gene calls are TRBV7-2 and TRBJ2-7; 9 nucleotides line up with TRBD1. In germline, CDR1 is SGHTA, CDR2 FQGNSA. V dropped 4 bases and J dropped 3; count of bases not matched to a gene: 10. The CDR3 is 16 amino acids.

The gene calls are TRBV7-8 and TRBJ2-1; 9 bases are shared with TRBD2. Germline CDR1 and CDR2: SGHVS and FQNEAQ. This CDR3 has 18 amino acids. The V segment lost 5 bases and the J segment 5 bases; nucleotides outside the gene matches: 16. CDR3 DNA sequence: TGTGCCAGCAGCATCCGACCCATTTTCGGGACTAGCCACAATGAGCAGTTCTTC. Protein product: CASSIRPIFGTSHNEQFF.

The chain carries TRBV28 and TRBJ1-2, with D possibly TRBD1 on 6 matching bases. Trimming took off 6 bases at V and 6 bases at J, with 17 bases between the two ends. The CDR3 totals 14 residues. CDR1 and CDR2 (germline): MDHEN, SYDVKM. The DNA of the CDR3 is TGTGCCAGCAGCCCAGGCCAGGGGAGTGATGGCTACACCTTC. This sequence encodes CASSPGQGSDGYTF.

The chain has TRBV18 and TRBJ1-1; D call uncertain. The CDR3 runs to 14 residues. Trimming cost V 3 bases and J 2 bases, with 10 bases left between them. Germline CDR1 KGHSH, CDR2 LQKENI. The CDR3 loop reads CASSPNSVNTEAFF. For the CDR3, the DNA is TGTGCCAGCTCACCCAACAGCGTAAACACTGAAGCTTTCTTT. The entire variable domain, with the rest obtained from reference TRBV18 and TRBJ1-1, is as follows: NAGVMQNPRHLVRRRGQEARLRCSPMKGHSHVYWYRQLPEEGLKFMVYLQKENIIDESGMPKERFSAEFPKEGPSILRIQQVVRGDSAAYFCASSPNSVNTEAFFGQGTRLTVV.

The chain couples TRBV10-3 to TRBJ2-1, with D possibly matching TRBD1 (5 bases). The germline V gene has CDR1 ENHRY and CDR2 SYGVKD. The V gene lost 5 bases and the J gene lost 5 bases, with 7 bases spanning the gap. The CDR3 has 12 residues. The CDR3 spells CAISQGNNEQFF. CDR3 coding DNA: TGTGCCATCAGTCAGGGTAACAATGAGCAGTTCTTC.

V is TRBV18 and J is TRBJ2-5, with D perhaps TRBD2 (6 bases). The V end was cut by 3 bases, the J end by 7 bases, with 9 bases between. CDR1 KGHSH and CDR2 LQKENI come from the germline V gene. The CDR3 has 12 residues. The CDR3 sequence: CASSPVGGTQYF. The CDR3 coding sequence is TGTGCCAGCTCACCGGTCGGGGGGACCCAGTACTTC.

This sequence joins TRBV6-5 and TRBJ2-7; no reliable D call. Germline assignment: CDR1 MNHEY and CDR2 SVGAGI. V lost 5 bases and J lost 7, with 21 bases in between. The CDR3 consists of 15 residues. The CDR3 DNA follows: TGTGCCAGCAGTAATGAGCTCTACCCCGATAAGGAGCAGTACTTC. This encodes CASSNELYPDKEQYF.

This rearrangement joins TRBV12-3 or TRBV12-4 to TRBJ1-2; D remains unclear. This CDR3 contains 13 residues. Trimming removed 6 bases from V and 2 bases from J, with 10 bases in between. The CDR3 DNA reads as TGTGCCAGCAGGGGCAGTCAAAACTATGGCTACACCTTC. Protein product: CASRGSQNYGYTF.

A single count supports this clone. This chain links TRBV4-1 with TRBJ2-2; D possibly matches TRBD1 or TRBD2 (5 bases each). This CDR3 contains 18 residues. V was trimmed by 3 bases and J by 1 base, leaving 18 bases between them. CDR1 is MGHRA, CDR2 YSYEKL, per germline. Here the CDR3 DNA reads TGCGCCAGCAGCCATGTCGAAGGGGAGACAATGAACACCGGGGAGCTGTTTTTT. The encoded protein is CASSHVEGETMNTGELFF.

With respect to this clone: An end of the junction differs from the germline gene, which may be a read error. The genes are TRBV6-5 and TRBJ1-6, with TRBD1 identical over 7 bases. The length of the CDR3 is 15 residues. Germline loops: CDR1 MNHEY, CDR2 SVGAGI. The CDR3 region is CASSYSGQRNSPLHF. The CDR3 DNA follows: TGTGCCAGCAGCTACTCGGGACAGCGTAATTCACCCCTCCACTTT.

This clone appeared a single time. This chain joins TRBV11-3 and TRBJ2-1; D remains ambiguous. V was shortened by 3 bases and J by 5 bases, with 11 bases between the two germline ends. Germline loops: CDR1 SGHNT, CDR2 YENEEA. This CDR3 spans 14 amino acids. The CDR3 nucleotides are TGTGCCAGCAGCTTTGGTTCTTTAGACAATGAGCAGTTCTTC. This gives the protein CASSFGSLDNEQFF.

CDR3 nucleotide sequence: TGTGCCAGCAGCTTAGTGGGGAGCTCCTATAATTCACCCCTCCACTTT. Translation gives CASSLVGSSYNSPLHF. V gene TRBV7-2 combines with J gene TRBJ1-6; D gene uncertain. V was clipped by 1 base and J by 0 bases, with 7 bases between them. Germline loops: CDR1 SGHTA, CDR2 FQGNSA. The CDR3 loop spans 16 amino acids.

The chain couples TRBV21-1 to TRBJ1-5; no check of the table's D call, TRBD1, against the DNA was made. TRBV21-1 is a documented pseudogene. This CDR3 has 16 amino acids. CDR3: CASSSATGAEDQPQHF. CDR3 nucleotides: TGTGCCAGCAGCAGTGCGACAGGGGCGGAGGATCAGCCCCAGCATTTT.

This rearrangement joins TRBV7-8 to TRBJ1-5, with D hard to call. The CDR3 has 15 residues. Germline CDR1 is SGHVS and CDR2 is FQNEAQ. V was pared by 5 bases and J by 1 base, with 12 bases between. The CDR3 loop reads CASSLGFGSNQPQHF. CDR3 sequence (DNA): TGTGCCAGCAGCCTGGGATTTGGCAGCAATCAGCCCCAGCATTTT.

This clone was observed a handful of times. The CDR3 reads CASSPATAGREQYF. In DNA, the CDR3 is TGTGCCAGCAGCCCAGCAACCGCAGGGCGCGAGCAGTACTTC. The chain has TRBV7-6 and TRBJ2-7; D may be TRBD1 (5 bases). Germline CDR1 and CDR2: SGHVS and FNYEAQ. The CDR3 consists of 14 residues. The V gene lost 5 bases and the J gene lost 6 bases, with 17 bases spanning the gap.

The chain employs TRBV19 and TRBJ1-5, with D unresolved. Germline CDR1 and CDR2: LNHDA and SQIVND (reference sequence). CDR3 length equals 15 residues. V lost 2 bases to trimming and J lost 0 bases, with 8 bases between them. The CDR3 DNA follows: TGTGCCAGTAGTATAACAGCGTATAGCAATCAGCCCCAGCATTTT. Encoded protein: CASSITAYSNQPQHF. The full variable domain, with the rest looked up from reference TRBV19 and TRBJ1-5, is DGGITQSPKYLFRKEGQNVTLSCEQNLNHDAMYWYRQDPGQGLRLIYYSQIVNDFQKGDIAEGYSVSREKKESFPLTVTSAQKNPTAFYLCASSITAYSNQPQHFGDGTRLSIL.

This clone was found once. The chain combines TRBV3-1 (or the pseudogene TRBV3-2) with TRBJ1-2, with D possibly being TRBD1 (5 bases). V was pared by 4 bases and J by 1 base, with 13 bases between. The V gene's germline CDR1 is LGHDT and CDR2 YNNKEL (reference sequence). The CDR3 has 15 residues. Here the CDR3 reads CASSPRGLDNYGYTF. DNA for the CDR3: TGTGCCAGCAGCCCACGGGGACTGGATAACTATGGCTACACCTTC.

This clone was found a few times. The J gene is TRBJ2-7, the V gene TRBV7-2, with D tentatively TRBD1 (5 bases). In germline, CDR1 is SGHTA, CDR2 FQGNSA. This CDR3 spans 13 amino acids. V lost 5 bases, J lost 1 base, and 9 bases lay in between. CDR3 protein: CASSTQASYEQYF. CDR3 sequence (DNA): TGTGCCAGCAGCACACAGGCTTCCTACGAGCAGTACTTC. Variable domain in full (rest from reference TRBV7-2 and TRBJ2-7): GAGVSQSPSNKVTEKGKDVELRCDPISGHTALYWYRQSLGQGLEFLIYFQGNSAPDKSGLPSDRFSAERTGGSVSTLTIQRTQQEDSAVYLCASSTQASYEQYFGPGTRLTVT.

This clone was seen a few times. V gene TRBV7-9 combines with J gene TRBJ1-6, with 9 nucleotides matching TRBD1. V lost 1 base, J lost 6 bases, and 1 base stayed unmatched. The CDR3 is 15 amino acids. CDR1 is SEHNR, CDR2 FQNEAQ, per germline (reference sequence). The CDR3 is CASSLGDRVNSPLHF. The CDR3 DNA sequence: TGTGCCAGCAGCTTAGGGGACAGGGTTAATTCACCCCTCCACTTT.

The table lists this clone with a count of one. The chain recombines TRBV15 with TRBJ2-7, with a possible D match to TRBD2 (6 bases). The CDR3 totals 13 residues. From germline, CDR1 is LNHNV and CDR2 YYDKDF (reference sequence). V lost 5 bases and J lost 2, with 10 bases in between. CDR3: CATSHPGAYEQYF. The DNA of the CDR3 is TGTGCCACCAGCCACCCGGGAGCCTACGAGCAGTACTTC.

There are a few counts of this clone. One junction end does not reproduce the germline sequence, and a read error may be involved. This rearrangement joins TRBV7-7 to TRBJ2-7; 8 nucleotides match TRBD2. Germline V gene sequence: CDR1 SSHAT, CDR2 FNYEAQ (reference sequence). This CDR3 has 13 amino acids. The CDR3 spells CASSPGLGYEQYF. As DNA, the CDR3 is TGTGCTAGCAGCCCGGGACTAGGGTACGAGCAGTACTTC.

V gene TRBV11-2 combines with J gene TRBJ1-2; D not resolved. This CDR3 spans 14 amino acids. Between the trimmed V and J ends, which lost 2 bases and 4 bases, there was a span of 11 bases. Germline V gene sequence: CDR1 SGHAT, CDR2 FQNNGV. For the CDR3, the DNA is TGTGCCAGCAGCTTAAATGAAGGGATCTATGGCTACACCTTC. This sequence encodes CASSLNEGIYGYTF.